The 25 T cell receptor beta chains presented below share a single source sample, sequenced in a study of shared clonotypes between healthy human individuals. TCRdb's table, derived via immunoSEQ multiplex PCR, lists solely in-frame clones and lacks some. This sample has roughly 2.5 million clones, with around 94% found just once. The sample was naive CD4+ T cells sorted from blood. Stated subset: CD45RA+ positively selected. These receptors all come from a man younger than 30 in good health.

Regarding this clone: Other DNA sequences in this sample translate to the same CDR3. The rearrangement joins TRBV6-5 to TRBJ2-7; D perhaps matches TRBD1 (6 bases). Germline V lookup: CDR1 MNHEY, CDR2 SVGAGI. Deletions cut 6 bases from V and 1 base from J, with 13 bases between. The CDR3 is 14 residues long. The CDR3 region has the DNA TGTGCCAGCAGCCGCGGACAGTTATCCTACGAGCAGTACTTC. Translation: CASSRGQLSYEQYF.

The chain recombines TRBV19 with TRBJ2-7; 8 bases fit TRBD2. Trimming cost V 8 bases and J 3 bases; bases outside gene matches: 6. Germline CDR1 is LNHDA and CDR2 is SQIVND (reference sequence). This CDR3 region has 13 residues. This chain's CDR3 is CASRTSGDYEQYF. DNA for the CDR3: TGTGCCAGTCGAACTAGCGGAGACTACGAGCAGTACTTC.

This clone has only a few counts. This chain links TRBV4-1 with TRBJ1-4, with 7 positions matching TRBD1. V lost 1 base and J lost 11; bases outside the gene matches: 13. The V gene's germline CDR1 is MGHRA and CDR2 YSYEKL. This CDR3 comprises 16 residues. The CDR3 here is CASSQGLTGKGVKLFF. For the CDR3, the DNA is TGCGCCAGCAGCCAAGGCCTGACAGGGAAGGGCGTTAAACTGTTTTTT.

In DNA form, the CDR3 reads TGTGCCAGCAGCGTAGGGCCCCCGGGTTACGAGCAGTACTTC. Translation gives CASSVGPPGYEQYF. J is TRBJ2-7 and V is TRBV9; D is ambiguous. Trimming removed 0 bases at V and 4 bases at J, with 11 bases between. This CDR3 contains 14 residues. From germline, CDR1 is SGDLS and CDR2 YYNGEE.

The V and J genes are TRBV6-1 and TRBJ2-3, with TRBD2 identical over 8 bases. The CDR3 sequence is 12 residues long. J lost 15 bases, V lost 5 bases, and 10 bases had no gene match. Germline assignment: CDR1 MNHNS and CDR2 SASEGT. The CDR3 sequence is CASSLTGTREYF. CDR3 bases: TGTGCCAGCAGTCTGACCGGGACTAGAGAATATTTT.

This chain uses TRBV6-5 with TRBJ1-2; 8 bases match TRBD1. The V gene end was trimmed by 5 bases and the J gene end by 2 bases; junction bases not matched to a gene: 4. The germline V gene encodes CDR1 MNHEY and CDR2 SVGAGI. The CDR3 totals 14 residues. DNA of the CDR3: TGTGCCAGCAGTATTCGACAGGGGAACTATGGCTACACCTTC. Translating gives CASSIRQGNYGYTF.

The gene calls are TRBV9 and TRBJ2-5, with TRBD1 matching 10 bases. Germline CDR1 and CDR2: SGDLS and YYNGEE. The CDR3 extends over 13 amino acids. V trimming: 6 bases; J trimming: 2 bases; junction bases outside the gene matches: 1. CDR3 bases: TGTGCCAGCACGGGACAGGGGCAAGAGACCCAGTACTTC. Translating it yields CASTGQGQETQYF.

This rearrangement joins TRBV5-1 to TRBJ2-3; 8 bases match TRBD2. The junction had 4 bases not matched to a gene; V was cut back by 6 bases and J by 4 bases. The CDR3 is made up of 13 amino acids. Germline values: CDR1 SGHRS, CDR2 YFSETQ. CDR3 region: CASIGTRADTQYF. As DNA, the CDR3 is TGCGCCAGCATCGGGACTAGAGCAGATACGCAGTATTTT.

This clone has only a few counts. This chain links TRBV19 with TRBJ1-6; 11 bases map to TRBD1. This CDR3 has 16 amino acids. Germline trimming cut 6 bases from V and 10 bases from J; bases unmatched to any gene: 11. CDR1 is LNHDA, CDR2 SQIVND, per germline (reference sequence). CDR3 amino acids: CASSTIGDRGRSPLHF. DNA for the CDR3: TGTGCCAGTAGCACTATAGGGGACAGGGGGAGATCACCCCTCCACTTT.

With regard to this clone: Other DNA sequences in this specimen translate into the identical CDR3. V gene TRBV10-3 combines with J gene TRBJ2-3; TRBD2 matches at 9 bases. CDR1 and CDR2 from the germline V gene are ENHRY and SYGVKD. The trim removed 0 bases at V and 0 bases at J, leaving 1 base unmatched. This CDR3 has 16 residues. The CDR3 sequence is CAISESSGGSTDTQYF. The CDR3 DNA follows: TGTGCCATCAGTGAGTCGAGCGGGGGGAGCACAGATACGCAGTATTTT.

The chain couples TRBV7-6 to TRBJ1-5; D perhaps matches TRBD1 (5 bases). The V end lost 1 base, the J end lost 4 bases, and 11 bases lay between the germline ends. CDR1 and CDR2 (germline): SGHVS, FNYEAQ. This CDR3 comprises 15 residues. In DNA form, the CDR3 reads TGTGCCAGCAGCTTAGATGGGGACCTAAATCAGCCCCAGCATTTT. It codes for CASSLDGDLNQPQHF.

This chain connects TRBV7-2 to TRBJ1-2; D is uncertain. The germline CDR1 and CDR2 sequences are SGHTA and FQGNSA. V gave up 1 base and J gave up 4 bases, with 19 bases separating them. This CDR3 is built from 17 residues. CDR3 sequence: CASSLGGAAMSLYGYTF. The CDR3 DNA sequence: TGTGCCAGCAGCTTAGGAGGTGCGGCGATGTCCCTCTATGGCTACACCTTC.

In nucleotides, the CDR3 is TGTGCCAGCAGTTTACAGAATATGAACACTGAAGCTTTCTTT. Translated: CASSLQNMNTEAFF. This chain connects TRBV27 to TRBJ1-1; D uncertain. The ends were cut back, 2 bases at V and 0 bases at J, with 7 bases in the middle. The CDR3 totals 14 residues. Germline V gives CDR1 MNHEY, CDR2 SMNVEV (reference sequence).

The V call is TRBV7-8, the J call TRBJ1-2; perhaps TRBD1 as D (5 bases). CDR3 length: 15 amino acids. V was trimmed by 1 base and J by 4 bases, leaving 13 bases between them. From germline, CDR1 is SGHVS and CDR2 FQNEAQ. The CDR3 DNA reads as TGTGCCAGCAGCTTAGGGGGGGTGCCCCGCTATGGCTACACCTTC. It encodes CASSLGGVPRYGYTF.

This chain joins TRBV2 and TRBJ2-7; D is perhaps TRBD1 (8 bases). The germline gives CDR1 SNHLY, CDR2 FYNNEI. CDR3 length: 14 amino acids. Trimming stripped 7 bases from V and 2 bases from J, with 15 bases between. CDR3 region: CASNTQGGAYEQYF. CDR3 coding DNA: TGTGCCAGCAATACACAGGGGGGGGCCTACGAGCAGTACTTC.

The chain employs TRBV5-6 and TRBJ1-4, with D tentatively TRBD1 (5 bases). This CDR3 region has 15 residues. V shed 1 base and J shed 4 bases, with 11 bases lying between them. In germline, CDR1 is SGHDT, CDR2 YYEEEE. The CDR3 nucleotides read TGTGCCAGCAGCTTGTTTCGGGGGAATAATGAAAAACTGTTTTTT. Its translation is CASSLFRGNNEKLFF.

This chain links TRBV27 with TRBJ2-5; 15 positions match TRBD2. There are 16 residues in the CDR3. The ends lost 6 bases at V and 4 bases at J; junction bases unmatched: 6. Germline V lookup: CDR1 MNHEY, CDR2 SMNVEV (reference sequence). For the CDR3, the DNA is TGTGCCAGCAGGAGGACTAGCGGGAGGGCCGGAGAGACCCAGTACTTC. Its protein product is CASRRTSGRAGETQYF.

This clone occurred a few times. The chain combines TRBV15 with TRBJ1-5; D might be TRBD1 (5 bases). The CDR3 totals 12 residues. Deletions cut 3 bases from V and 6 bases from J, with 6 bases between. Germline values: CDR1 LNHNV, CDR2 YYDKDF (reference sequence). CDR3 DNA: TGTGCCACCAGCAGGGGGACTCAGCCCCAGCATTTT. Its protein product is CATSRGTQPQHF.

Details on this clone: Other DNA sequences in this sample translate to the same CDR3. The rearrangement uses TRBV28 and TRBJ1-4; D gene unclear. The CDR3 extends over 11 amino acids. Trimming cost V 3 bases and J 8 bases, with 4 bases left between them. The V gene's germline CDR1 is MDHEN and CDR2 SYDVKM. The CDR3 reads CASSFGEKLFF. The CDR3 nucleotides are TGTGCCAGCAGTTTCGGAGAAAAACTGTTTTTT.

The chain couples TRBV6-6 to TRBJ2-1; 10 nucleotides agree with TRBD2. Germline V gives CDR1 MNHNY, CDR2 SVGAGI (reference sequence). The trim removed 2 bases at V and 2 bases at J, leaving 3 bases unmatched. CDR3 length equals 16 residues. CDR3 sequence reads: CASSYPSGGAYNEQFF. CDR3 sequence (DNA): TGTGCCAGCAGTTACCCTAGCGGGGGTGCCTACAATGAGCAGTTCTTC.

This clone has a single count. This chain joins TRBV6-1 and TRBJ2-5, with D possibly TRBD1 on 5 matching bases. This CDR3 has 16 amino acids. V was shortened by 1 base and J by 2 bases, with 14 bases between the two germline ends. Germline CDR1 is MNHNS and CDR2 is SASEGT. CDR3 amino acids: CASSEGGGAGQETQYF. The DNA of the CDR3 is TGTGCCAGCAGTGAAGGGGGTGGGGCAGGGCAAGAGACCCAGTACTTC.

The V and J genes are TRBV7-9 and TRBJ2-7; D may match TRBD1 or TRBD2 (6 bases each). Germline V CDR1 and CDR2: SEHNR, FQNEAQ (reference sequence). There are 15 residues in the CDR3. The V end was cut by 5 bases, the J end by 3 bases, with 17 bases between. The CDR3 DNA follows: TGTGCCAGCAGCCTCGTGGGGGGCGGGAACTACGAGCAGTACTTC. It translates to CASSLVGGGNYEQYF. Looking up the rest from reference TRBV7-9 and TRBJ2-7 gives the full variable domain: DTGVSQNPRHKITKRGQNVTFRCDPISEHNRLYWYRQTLGQGPEFLTYFQNEAQLEKSRLLSDRFSAERPKGSFSTLEIQRTEQGDSAMYLCASSLVGGGNYEQYFGPGTRLTVT.

The gene calls are TRBV28 and TRBJ2-5; perhaps TRBD2 as D (7 bases). The V end was cut by 7 bases, the J end by 2 bases, with 20 bases between. In germline, CDR1 is MDHEN, CDR2 SYDVKM. The CDR3 extends over 16 amino acids. CDR3 amino acids: CASTAKGGGLQETQYF. CDR3 nucleotide sequence: TGTGCCAGCACCGCAAAAGGGGGGGGGCTTCAAGAGACCCAGTACTTC.

The chain is built from TRBV2 and TRBJ2-6; 9 bases are a match to TRBD1. The CDR3 extends over 19 amino acids. Looked up from germline, CDR1 is SNHLY and CDR2 is FYNNEI. V was pared by 8 bases and J by 2 bases, with 16 bases of the junction left unmatched. The CDR3 nucleotides are TGTGCCAGCTTAGACGCCAGGGACAGGGTGTTTACTGGGGCCAACGTCCTGACTTTC. Translated, it gives CASLDARDRVFTGANVLTF.

A word on this clone: Other DNA sequences within the sample encode an identical CDR3. The chain couples TRBV5-6 to TRBJ2-7; no reliable D call. V lost 2 bases and J 2 bases, leaving 8 bases between the germline ends. Germline CDR1 is SGHDT and CDR2 is YYEEEE. This CDR3 spans 13 amino acids. The CDR3 sequence is CASSLPGAYEQYF. The CDR3 DNA reads as TGTGCCAGCAGCTTACCGGGCGCCTACGAGCAGTACTTC. Looking up the rest from reference TRBV5-6 and TRBJ2-7 gives the full variable domain: DAGVTQSPTHLIKTRGQQVTLRCSPKSGHDTVSWYQQALGQGPQFIFQYYEEEERQRGNFPDRFSGHQFPNYSSELNVNALLLGDSALYLCASSLPGAYEQYFGPGTRLTVT.